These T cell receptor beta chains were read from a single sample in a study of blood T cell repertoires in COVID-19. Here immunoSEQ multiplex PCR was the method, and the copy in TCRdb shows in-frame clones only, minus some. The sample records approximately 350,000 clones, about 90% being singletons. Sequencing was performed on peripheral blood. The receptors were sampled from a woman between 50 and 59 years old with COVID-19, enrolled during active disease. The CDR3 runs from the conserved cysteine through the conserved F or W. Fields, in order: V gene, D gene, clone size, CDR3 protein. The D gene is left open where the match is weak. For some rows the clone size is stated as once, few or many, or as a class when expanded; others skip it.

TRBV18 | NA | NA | CASSPLRETEAFF
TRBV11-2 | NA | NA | CASSLPDSSYNEQFF
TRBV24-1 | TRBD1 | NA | CATSATTPGGSEQFF
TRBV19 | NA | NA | CASSNRVGTEAFF
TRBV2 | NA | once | CASSEGRSDEKLFF
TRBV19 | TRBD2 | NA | CASSMGLGRGELFF
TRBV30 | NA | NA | CAWRPGERPYEQYF
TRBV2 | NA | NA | CASSVQDSQKQYF
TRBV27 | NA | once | CASKGSSTDTQYF
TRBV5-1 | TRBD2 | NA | CASSLSALAGGTDTQYF